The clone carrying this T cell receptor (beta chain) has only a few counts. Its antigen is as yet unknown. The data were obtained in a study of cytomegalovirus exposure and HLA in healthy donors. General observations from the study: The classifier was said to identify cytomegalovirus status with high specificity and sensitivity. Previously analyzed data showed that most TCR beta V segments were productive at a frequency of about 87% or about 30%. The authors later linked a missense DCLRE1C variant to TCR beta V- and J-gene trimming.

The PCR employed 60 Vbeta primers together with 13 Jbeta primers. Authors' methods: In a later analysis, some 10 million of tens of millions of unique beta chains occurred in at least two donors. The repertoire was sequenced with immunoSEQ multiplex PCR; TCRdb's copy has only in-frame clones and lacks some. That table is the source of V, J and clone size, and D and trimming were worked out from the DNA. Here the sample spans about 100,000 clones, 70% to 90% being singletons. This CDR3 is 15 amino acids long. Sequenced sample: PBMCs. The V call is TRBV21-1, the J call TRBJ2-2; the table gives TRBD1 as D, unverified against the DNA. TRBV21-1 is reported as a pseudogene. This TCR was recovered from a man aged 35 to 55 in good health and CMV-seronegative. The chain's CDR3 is CANPKDRRDTGELFF. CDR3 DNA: TGTGCCAACCCCAAAGACAGGCGAGACACCGGGGAGCTGTTTTTT.